This T cell receptor (beta chain) was captured by sequencing in a study of T and B cells in COVID-19 patients (dated by TCRdb to the early 2020s). Background for the entire study: Using TRB and IGH repertoire sequencing of peripheral blood, the study characterized adaptive immunity in COVID-19 patients who had active infection or had recovered. Up to roughly 10 follow-up blood samples were collected per patient, with some samples spanning different disease stages in the same individual. For the repertoire analyses, the comparison was an age-matched reference group of about 40 healthy donors who were negative for COVID-19 antibodies. The recovered cohort had a median age of roughly 34 years, compared with approximately 67 years in the active-infection cohort. In the active-infection cohort, about 65% of the 20 patients were critically ill and required mechanical ventilation or ECMO. A recovered cohort comprised roughly 19 patients contributing 20 to 25 samples, mostly after mild to moderate COVID-19 managed as outpatients. In the active-infection cohort, about 90% of the roughly 20 patients had comorbidities linked to unfavorable COVID-19 outcome. Two patients were included in both the recovered and active cohorts because samples were available from active disease and after recovery. The repository of TCR and BCR sequences included more than 55 time points from more than 35 patients, and more than 7 million TCR sequences were analysed.

By share, this clonotype ranks as medium-sized (0.01 to 0.1%). The target of this receptor is not known. Nothing much larger sits one base from this clone, and base qualities are not available. The sequencer listed for this sample is Illumina MiSeq. Multiplex PCR with BIOMED2 TRB-A/B primer pools was used to amplify the TRB rearrangements. Illumina-compatible adapters and 7-nucleotide sample barcodes were attached to the amplicons through two consecutive PCRs. All library PCRs used Phusion HS II polymerase. The amplicons were purified from gel with the NucleoSpin Gel and PCR Clean-up kit, measured on Qubit, and combined at approximately 4 nM. The quality of the amplicon pool was checked on an Agilent 2100 Bioanalyzer prior to Illumina next-generation sequencing. The paper's processing steps were these. TRB rearrangements were annotated with MiXCR 3.0.8 using the default MiXCR reference library. Non-productive reads and sequences with fewer than 2 reads were removed, and every unique CDR3 nucleotide sequence was treated as one clone. Clonality, diversity, richness and V-J gene usage were calculated in R 3.5.1. GLIPH2 was used to cluster TCRs based on CDR3 similarity, and OLGA was used to calculate the generation probabilities. GLIPH2 clusters were kept only when the clusters contained at least four unique TCR clonotypes present in at least three individuals. TCRdb handled the public reads itself, with Q25 trimming in fastp and clone calling in MiXCR, and kept productive beta chains. Each CDR3 protein gets just one entry, which takes the most common genes and DNA from the rows behind it. What appears here as the V and J calls and clone size reflects TCRdb's work, not the paper's. The sample table shows around 4,400 distinct CDR3 sequences, and under 30% are seen once. The ten largest clones add up to around a third of the sample.

Genomic DNA extracted from blood was used in amounts of roughly 230-550 ng for amplification of TRB repertoires. The germline V gene specifies MNHEY as CDR1 and SVGEGT as CDR2. Spanning cysteine to phenylalanine, the CDR3 consists of 13 amino acids. CDR3 DNA only is kept here, 39 bases in frame from base 1. V loses 10 bases at its end and J loses 10 bases; junction bases beyond the gene matches: 7. The investigation overall reported the following: A total of fewer than 3,000 TCR clusters were exclusive to the recovered cohort, and about 30 of those clusters were low-pGen clusters. TRBV/TRBJ gene usage was reported as strongly skewed in patients with COVID-19. Specific T cell subsets (CD4+/Treg/CD8+) and sorted SARS-CoV-2-responsive or tetramer+ T cells had not yet been sequenced, and the corresponding sequencing experiments were ongoing. TRB repertoires were highly clonal in active COVID-19, whereas diversity and richness at recovery rose above healthy donor levels. The reported TCR clusters were said to need prospective validation before any clinical use. The cohort was considered too small for HLA contributions to COVID-19 susceptibility or severity to be assessed. Few blood samples were available from mildly ill patients while symptoms were present or from severe cases at early time points.

Recombination linked TRBV6-2 or TRBV6-3 to TRBJ1-6; 10 central nucleotides agree with TRBD1. The TCR sequence derives from a human donor with active COVID-19. The sample consisted of blood. The CDR3 region reads CATRDRGDSPLHF. The DNA reads as follows: TGTGCCACTCGGGACAGGGGTGACTCACCCCTCCACTTT.